The 22 T cell receptor beta chains presented below share a single source sample, sequenced in a study of blood T cell repertoires in COVID-19. Data came from immunoSEQ multiplex PCR; TCRdb stores just in-frame clones and leaves some out. The table shows 210,000 or so clones, with about 90% occurring only once. The sample consisted of peripheral blood. Receptor source: a young woman who had recovered from COVID-19.

The chain joins TRBV7-9 to TRBJ1-2; TRBD1 matches at 9 bases. Trimming took 5 bases from V and 2 from J; bases not matched to a gene: 9. The CDR3 has 16 amino acids. Germline CDR1 SEHNR, CDR2 FQNEAQ (reference sequence). The CDR3 sequence is CASSPPPGTGNYGYTF. The CDR3 region has the DNA TGTGCCAGCAGCCCCCCTCCCGGGACAGGGAACTATGGCTACACCTTC.

Only a few counts were recorded for this clone. The V gene is TRBV27, the J gene TRBJ2-1; D uncertain. The V end lost 2 bases, the J end lost 3 bases, and 17 bases lay between the germline ends. Germline assignment: CDR1 MNHEY and CDR2 SMNVEV (reference sequence). This CDR3 is 17 amino acids long. The CDR3 nucleotides read TGTGCCAGCAGTTTAAGAGGAGAAGCCAGAGTCTACAATGAGCAGTTCTTC. This encodes CASSLRGEARVYNEQFF.

The chain has TRBV7-9 and TRBJ2-1, with 7 bases lining up with TRBD2. Per germline, CDR1 SEHNR and CDR2 FQNEAQ (reference sequence). V trimming: 4 bases; J trimming: 6 bases; junction bases outside the gene matches: 6. There are 14 residues in the CDR3. The CDR3 region is CASSYPGGSNEQFF. DNA for the CDR3: TGTGCCAGCAGCTACCCCGGGGGGTCCAATGAGCAGTTCTTC.

The sample holds one count of this clone. The V call is TRBV18, the J call TRBJ1-2; 11 bases are a match to TRBD1. This CDR3 is 15 amino acids long. CDR1 is KGHSH, CDR2 LQKENI, per germline. Trimming cost V 3 bases and J 6 bases; bases outside gene matches: 6. As DNA, the CDR3 is TGTGCCAGCTCACCTGGGACAGGGGGTGTGGATGGCTACACCTTC. Protein: CASSPGTGGVDGYTF.

The chain recombines TRBV27 with TRBJ2-3, with D possibly matching TRBD1 (7 bases). V was shortened by 8 bases and J by 1 base, with 13 bases between the two germline ends. The CDR3 spans 14 residues. Germline V gene data show CDR1 as MNHEY and CDR2 as SMNVEV (reference sequence). The CDR3 coding sequence is TGTGCCAGCGCAGGGGGGACAGGCACAGATACGCAGTATTTT. This encodes CASAGGTGTDTQYF.

This clone was found a few times. The chain couples TRBV6-2 or TRBV6-3 to TRBJ1-5; TRBD1 is a possible D gene (6 bases). V lost 5 bases, J lost 2 bases, and 13 bases lay in between. CDR1 is MNHEY, CDR2 SVGEGT, per germline. The CDR3 loop spans 15 amino acids. CDR3 nucleotides: TGTGCCAGCAGTCGCAGGGGAATGGGCAATCAGCCCCAGCATTTT. Protein sequence: CASSRRGMGNQPQHF.

The genes are TRBV15 and TRBJ2-4; D may be TRBD1 (5 bases). The CDR3 spans 17 residues. Trimming took 1 base from V and 0 from J, leaving 13 bases between them. Germline CDR1 and CDR2: LNHNV and YYDKDF (reference sequence). The CDR3 sequence: CATSRGQDTLAKNIQYF. The CDR3 DNA follows: TGTGCCACCAGCAGAGGCCAGGACACCCTAGCCAAAAACATTCAGTACTTC. Full variable domain (remainder filled in from reference TRBV15 and TRBJ2-4): DAMVIQNPRYQVTQFGKPVTLSCSQTLNHNVMYWYQQKSSQAPKLLFHYYDKDFNNEADTPDNFQSRRPNTSFCFLDIRSPGLGDTAMYLCATSRGQDTLAKNIQYFGAGTRLSVL.

This chain uses TRBV5-5 with TRBJ2-7; D might be TRBD2 (6 bases). The CDR3 is 11 residues long. In germline, CDR1 is SGHKS, CDR2 YYEKEE (reference sequence). The V end was cut by 5 bases, the J end by 7 bases, with 10 bases between. DNA for the CDR3: TGTGCCAGCAGAGGGACTTGGGAGCAGTACTTC. The encoded protein is CASRGTWEQYF.

The V call is TRBV15, the J call TRBJ1-5, with a tentative D call TRBD1 (5 bases). Germline CDR1 LNHNV, CDR2 YYDKDF (reference sequence). The CDR3 consists of 12 residues. V was shortened by 5 bases and J by 6 bases, with 8 bases between the two germline ends. CDR3 coding DNA: TGTGCCACCAGCGGGGCAACTCAGCCCCAGCATTTT. Translation: CATSGATQPQHF.

V is TRBV5-6 and J is TRBJ1-4; 7 nucleotides align to TRBD1. From germline, CDR1 is SGHDT and CDR2 YYEEEE. The CDR3 loop spans 16 amino acids. Trimming cost V 0 bases and J 1 base; bases outside gene matches: 3. The CDR3 nucleotides read TGTGCCAGCAGCTTGGAGACAGGGAGAACTAATGAAAAACTGTTTTTT. Protein product: CASSLETGRTNEKLFF.

Of note for this clone: A junction end diverges from the germline sequence, so it may reflect a read error. The V and J genes are TRBV7-7 and TRBJ2-1; 11 bases are a match to TRBD2. The CDR3 sequence is 15 residues long. Germline CDR1 and CDR2: SSHAT and FNYEAQ (reference sequence). As DNA, the CDR3 is TGTGCCAGCAGCCTAGCGGGAGGATTATACAATGAGCAGTTCTTC. Amino acid sequence: CASSLAGGLYNEQFF.

V gene TRBV19 combines with J gene TRBJ1-4; D is unresolved. Germline loops: CDR1 LNHDA, CDR2 SQIVND (reference sequence). V shed 4 bases and J shed 0 bases, with 9 bases lying between them. CDR3 size: 15 residues. The CDR3 spells CASSNSLATNEKLFF. The DNA of the CDR3 is TGTGCCAGTAGTAACAGCCTTGCAACTAATGAAAAACTGTTTTTT.

The gene calls are TRBV6-6 and TRBJ2-7; the D gene is possibly TRBD1 (6 bases). Germline values: CDR1 MNHNY, CDR2 SVGAGI (reference sequence). V was trimmed by 10 bases and J by 0 bases, leaving 7 bases between them. CDR3 size: 11 residues. This CDR3 is CATDSSYEQYF. The CDR3 nucleotides read TGTGCCACGGACAGCTCCTACGAGCAGTACTTC.

The genes are TRBV18 and TRBJ1-1; a possible D gene is TRBD1 (5 bases). This CDR3 is 14 amino acids long. CDR1 and CDR2 from the germline V gene are KGHSH and LQKENI. Trimming left V 0 bases short and J 7 bases short, with 12 bases between. In DNA, the CDR3 is TGTGCCAGCTCACCACCCGCCAGGGAGGTTGAAGCTTTCTTT. Its protein product is CASSPPAREVEAFF.

The J gene is TRBJ1-2, the V gene TRBV7-8, with D tentatively TRBD1 (6 bases). V dropped 4 bases and J dropped 0 bases, with 18 bases sitting between them. Looked up from germline, CDR1 is SGHVS and CDR2 is FQNEAQ. The CDR3 is 17 amino acids. DNA of the CDR3: TGTGCCAGCAGCTCCTTGAGGGTGGACAGCCCTAACTATGGCTACACCTTC. The encoded protein is CASSSLRVDSPNYGYTF. The variable domain in full, with the rest retrieved from reference TRBV7-8 and TRBJ1-2, is GAGVSQSPRYKVAKRGQDVALRCDPISGHVSLFWYQQALGQGPEFLTYFQNEAQLDKSGLPSDRFFAERPEGSVSTLKIQRTQQEDSAVYLCASSSLRVDSPNYGYTFGSGTRLTVV.

The rearrangement joins TRBV19 to TRBJ2-1, with TRBD1 identical over 8 bases. The germline V gene encodes CDR1 LNHDA and CDR2 SQIVND (reference sequence). This CDR3 is built from 14 residues. V shed 3 bases and J 9 bases; nucleotides not matched to a gene: 7. The CDR3 spells CASSMVQGVGEQFF. In DNA, the CDR3 is TGTGCCAGTAGTATGGTACAGGGGGTAGGTGAGCAGTTCTTC.

This chain uses TRBV19 with TRBJ1-5; D might be TRBD1 (6 bases). The CDR3 runs to 14 residues. CDR1 is LNHDA and CDR2 is SQIVND in the germline V gene (reference sequence). V lost 3 bases, J lost 3 bases, and 9 bases lay in between. The chain's CDR3 is CASSIGQINQPQHF. The CDR3 DNA follows: TGTGCCAGTAGTATCGGACAGATCAATCAGCCCCAGCATTTT.

The V gene is TRBV5-1, the J gene TRBJ2-7; D possibly corresponds to TRBD2 (6 bases). V was cut by 2 bases and J by 0 bases, with 15 bases left in between. This CDR3 is 16 amino acids long. The germline V gene has CDR1 SGHRS and CDR2 YFSETQ. The CDR3, as DNA: TGCGCCAGCAGCTTCAAAGAGCGGGTTGGCTCCTACGAGCAGTACTTC. Protein: CASSFKERVGSYEQYF.

V and J are TRBV27 and TRBJ2-7; D perhaps matches TRBD2 (6 bases). Germline assignment: CDR1 MNHEY and CDR2 SMNVEV (reference sequence). V was cut by 4 bases and J by 2 bases, with 9 bases left in between. CDR3 length: 13 residues. CDR3 in amino acids: CASSSREAYEQYF. CDR3 nucleotide sequence: TGTGCCAGCAGTTCCAGGGAGGCCTACGAGCAGTACTTC.

This chain links TRBV27 with TRBJ1-5, with 11 bases aligning to TRBD1. CDR1 is MNHEY and CDR2 is SMNVEV in the germline V gene (reference sequence). V lost 5 bases to trimming and J lost 7 bases; unmatched junction nucleotides: 4. CDR3 length: 14 amino acids. CDR3 region: CASSPGQGAQPQHF. The CDR3 region has the DNA TGTGCCAGCAGTCCCGGACAGGGGGCACAGCCCCAGCATTTT.

The chain employs TRBV19 and TRBJ2-2; D gene ambiguous. CDR1 is LNHDA, CDR2 SQIVND, per germline (reference sequence). Trimming left V 9 bases short and J 3 bases short, with 14 bases between. The CDR3 loop spans 14 amino acids. The CDR3 sequence: CASTDWLDTGELFF. The CDR3 nucleotides read TGTGCCAGCACCGACTGGCTTGACACCGGGGAGCTGTTTTTT.

The chain links TRBV9 to TRBJ2-1; 8 bases match TRBD2. J lost 4 bases, V lost 0 bases, and 6 bases had no gene match. Germline V gene sequence: CDR1 SGDLS, CDR2 YYNGEE. The CDR3 runs to 16 residues. The CDR3 reads CASSVVSGSEYNEQFF. CDR3 nucleotide sequence: TGTGCCAGCAGCGTAGTGAGCGGGAGTGAATACAATGAGCAGTTCTTC.